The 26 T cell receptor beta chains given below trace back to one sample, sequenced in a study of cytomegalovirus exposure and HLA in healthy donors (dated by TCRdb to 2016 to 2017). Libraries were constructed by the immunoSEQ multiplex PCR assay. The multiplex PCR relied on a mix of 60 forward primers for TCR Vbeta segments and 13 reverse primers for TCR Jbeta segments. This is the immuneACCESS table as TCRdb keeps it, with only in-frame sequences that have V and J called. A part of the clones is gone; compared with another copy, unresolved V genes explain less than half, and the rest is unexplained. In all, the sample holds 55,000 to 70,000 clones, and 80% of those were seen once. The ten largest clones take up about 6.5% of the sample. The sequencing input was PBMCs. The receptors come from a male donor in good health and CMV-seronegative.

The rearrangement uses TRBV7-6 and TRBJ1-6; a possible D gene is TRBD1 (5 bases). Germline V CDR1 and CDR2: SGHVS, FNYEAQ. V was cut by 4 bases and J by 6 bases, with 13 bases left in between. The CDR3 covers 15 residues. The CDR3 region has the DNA TGTGCCAGCAGCTCCAGGGTCATTACTAATTCACCCCTCCACTTT. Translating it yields CASSSRVITNSPLHF.

This CDR3 is CASSLYSNQPQHF. CDR3 DNA: TGTGCCAGCAGCCTGTATAGCAATCAGCCCCAGCATTTT. The V gene is TRBV5-5, the J gene TRBJ1-5, with D hard to call. The CDR3 has 13 amino acids. V shed 4 bases and J shed 0 bases, with 5 bases lying between them. CDR1 and CDR2 (germline): SGHKS, YYEKEE (reference sequence).

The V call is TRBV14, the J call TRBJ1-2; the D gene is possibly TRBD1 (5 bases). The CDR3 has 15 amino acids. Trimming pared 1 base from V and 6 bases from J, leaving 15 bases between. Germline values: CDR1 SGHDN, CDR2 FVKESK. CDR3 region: CASSQVGVFENGYTF. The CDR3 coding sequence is TGTGCCAGCAGCCAAGTAGGGGTATTTGAAAATGGCTACACCTTC.

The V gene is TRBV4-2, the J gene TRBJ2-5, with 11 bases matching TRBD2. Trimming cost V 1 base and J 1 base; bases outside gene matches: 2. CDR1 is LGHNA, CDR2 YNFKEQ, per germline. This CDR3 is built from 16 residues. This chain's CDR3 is CASSQATSGGQETQYF. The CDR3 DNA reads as TGTGCCAGCAGCCAAGCTACTAGCGGGGGCCAAGAGACCCAGTACTTC.

This CDR3 is CASSPDRNTGELFF. The DNA for the CDR3 is TGTGCCAGCTCTCCGGACAGGAACACCGGGGAGCTGTTTTTT. V and J are TRBV18 and TRBJ2-2; weak D call: TRBD1 (6 bases). CDR1 is KGHSH and CDR2 is LQKENI in the germline V gene. V lost 6 bases and J 1 base, leaving 9 bases between the germline ends. The CDR3 sequence is 14 residues long.

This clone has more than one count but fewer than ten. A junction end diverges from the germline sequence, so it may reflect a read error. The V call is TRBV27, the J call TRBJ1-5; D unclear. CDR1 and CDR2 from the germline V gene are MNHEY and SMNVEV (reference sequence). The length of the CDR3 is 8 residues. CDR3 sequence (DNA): TGTGCCAGCACCCGGGAAGATTTT. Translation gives CASTREDF.

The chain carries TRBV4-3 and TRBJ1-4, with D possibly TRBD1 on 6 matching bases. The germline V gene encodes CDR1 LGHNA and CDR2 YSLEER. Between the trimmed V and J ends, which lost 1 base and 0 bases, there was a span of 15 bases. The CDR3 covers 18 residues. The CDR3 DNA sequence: TGCGCCAGCAGCCAAGGTCGGGCCAGGGGTTCAACTAATGAAAAACTGTTTTTT. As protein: CASSQGRARGSTNEKLFF.

The CDR3 DNA reads as TGTGCCAGCAGCTTATTAGTCTTGGCAGGGGTCTACGAGCAGTACTTC. Translated: CASSLLVLAGVYEQYF. The chain joins TRBV5-6 to TRBJ2-7; D is perhaps TRBD1 (6 bases). The CDR3 loop spans 16 amino acids. Germline V gives CDR1 SGHDT, CDR2 YYEEEE. The ends were cut back, 2 bases at V and 3 bases at J, with 18 bases in the middle. The whole variable domain, remainder taken from reference TRBV5-6 and TRBJ2-7, is DAGVTQSPTHLIKTRGQQVTLRCSPKSGHDTVSWYQQALGQGPQFIFQYYEEEERQRGNFPDRFSGHQFPNYSSELNVNALLLGDSALYLCASSLLVLAGVYEQYFGPGTRLTVT.

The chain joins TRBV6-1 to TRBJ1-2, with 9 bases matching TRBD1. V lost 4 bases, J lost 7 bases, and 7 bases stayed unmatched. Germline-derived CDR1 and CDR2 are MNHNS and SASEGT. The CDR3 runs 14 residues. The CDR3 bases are TGTGCCAGCAGTGCCGAGGGGACAGGGTTTGGCTACACCTTC. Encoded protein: CASSAEGTGFGYTF.

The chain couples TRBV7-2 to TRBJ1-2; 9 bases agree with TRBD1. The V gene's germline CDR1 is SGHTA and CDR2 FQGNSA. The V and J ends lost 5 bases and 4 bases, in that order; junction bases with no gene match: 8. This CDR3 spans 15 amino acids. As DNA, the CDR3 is TGTGCCAGCAGCCCGGCGTCGGACAGGGGCTATGGCTACACCTTC. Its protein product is CASSPASDRGYGYTF.

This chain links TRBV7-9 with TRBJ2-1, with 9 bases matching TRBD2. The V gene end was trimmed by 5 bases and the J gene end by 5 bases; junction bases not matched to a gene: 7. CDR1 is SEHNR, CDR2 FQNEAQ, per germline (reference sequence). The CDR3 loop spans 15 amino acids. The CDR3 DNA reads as TGTGCCAGCAGCACCGGGACTAGCCCAAACAATGAGCAGTTCTTC. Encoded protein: CASSTGTSPNNEQFF.

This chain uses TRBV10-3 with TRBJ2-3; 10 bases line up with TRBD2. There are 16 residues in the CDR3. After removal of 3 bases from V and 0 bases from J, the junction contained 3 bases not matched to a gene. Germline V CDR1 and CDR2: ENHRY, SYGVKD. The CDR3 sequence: CAISDPTSGSTDTQYF. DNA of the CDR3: TGTGCCATCAGTGACCCGACTAGCGGGAGCACAGATACGCAGTATTTT.

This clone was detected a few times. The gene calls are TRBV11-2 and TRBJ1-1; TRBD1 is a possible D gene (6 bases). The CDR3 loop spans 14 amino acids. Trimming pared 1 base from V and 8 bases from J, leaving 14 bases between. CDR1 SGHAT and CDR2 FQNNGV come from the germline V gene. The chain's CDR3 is CASSLGQVLGEAFF. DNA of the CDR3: TGTGCCAGCAGCTTAGGACAGGTGTTAGGGGAAGCTTTCTTT.

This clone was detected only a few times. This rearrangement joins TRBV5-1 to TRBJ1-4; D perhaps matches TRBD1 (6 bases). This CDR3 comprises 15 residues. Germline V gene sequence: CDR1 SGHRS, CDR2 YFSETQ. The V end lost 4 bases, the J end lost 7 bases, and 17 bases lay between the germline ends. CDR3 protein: CASSRSQGRLEKLFF. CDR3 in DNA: TGCGCCAGCAGCCGGAGCCAGGGGCGTCTTGAAAAACTGTTTTTT.

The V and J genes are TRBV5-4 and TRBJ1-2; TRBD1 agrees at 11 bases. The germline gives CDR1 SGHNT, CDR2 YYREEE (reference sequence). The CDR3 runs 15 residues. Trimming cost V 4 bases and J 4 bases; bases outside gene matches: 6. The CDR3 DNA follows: TGTGCCAGCAGCCCACTCGGGACAGGGGGCTATGGCTACACCTTC. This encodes CASSPLGTGGYGYTF.

CDR3 in amino acids: CAWSVGLLEYGYTF. In nucleotides, the CDR3 is TGTGCCTGGAGTGTGGGTTTATTGGAGTATGGCTACACCTTC. This chain joins TRBV30 and TRBJ1-2; no reliable D call. Deletions cut 0 bases from V and 5 bases from J, with 13 bases between. This CDR3 is 14 amino acids long. Germline CDR1 is GTSNPN and CDR2 is SVGIG (reference sequence).

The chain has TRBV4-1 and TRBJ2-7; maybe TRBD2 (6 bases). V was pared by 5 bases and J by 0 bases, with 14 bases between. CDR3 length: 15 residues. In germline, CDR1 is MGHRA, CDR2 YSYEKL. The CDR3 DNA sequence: TGCGCCAGCAGCAACCGGGACGGGAGCTCCTACGAGCAGTACTTC. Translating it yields CASSNRDGSSYEQYF.

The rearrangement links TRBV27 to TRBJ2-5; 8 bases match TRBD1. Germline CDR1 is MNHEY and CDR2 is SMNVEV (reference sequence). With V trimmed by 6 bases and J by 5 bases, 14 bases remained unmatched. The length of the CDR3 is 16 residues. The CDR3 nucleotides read TGTGCCAGCAGAGACCCCCGGCAGGGGGCGGGGGAGACCCAGTACTTC. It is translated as CASRDPRQGAGETQYF.

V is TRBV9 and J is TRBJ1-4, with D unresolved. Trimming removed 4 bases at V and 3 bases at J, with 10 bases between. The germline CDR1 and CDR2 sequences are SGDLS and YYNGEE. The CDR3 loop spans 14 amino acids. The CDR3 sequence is CASSPDFANEKLFF. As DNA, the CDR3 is TGTGCCAGCAGCCCCGACTTTGCTAATGAAAAACTGTTTTTT.

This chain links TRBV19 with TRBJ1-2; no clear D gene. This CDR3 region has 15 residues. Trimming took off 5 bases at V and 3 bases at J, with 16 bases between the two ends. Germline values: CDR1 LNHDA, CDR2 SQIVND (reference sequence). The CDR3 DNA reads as TGTGCCAGTAGTGTCCGTCCGGGTTCCCACTATGGCTACACCTTC. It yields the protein CASSVRPGSHYGYTF.

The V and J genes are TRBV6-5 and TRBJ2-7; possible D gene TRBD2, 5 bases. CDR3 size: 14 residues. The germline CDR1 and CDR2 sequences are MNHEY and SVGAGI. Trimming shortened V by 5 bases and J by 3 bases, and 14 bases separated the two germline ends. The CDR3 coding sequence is TGTGCCAGCAGTGAATGGGGAGTAGGCTACGAGCAGTACTTC. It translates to CASSEWGVGYEQYF.

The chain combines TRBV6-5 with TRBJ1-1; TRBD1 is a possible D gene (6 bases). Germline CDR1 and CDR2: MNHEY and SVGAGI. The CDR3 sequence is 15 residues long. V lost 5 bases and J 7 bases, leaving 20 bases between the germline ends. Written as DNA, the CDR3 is TGTGCCAGCAGTCTTTTTTCAACAGGGAATGGTGAAGCTTTCTTT. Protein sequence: CASSLFSTGNGEAFF.

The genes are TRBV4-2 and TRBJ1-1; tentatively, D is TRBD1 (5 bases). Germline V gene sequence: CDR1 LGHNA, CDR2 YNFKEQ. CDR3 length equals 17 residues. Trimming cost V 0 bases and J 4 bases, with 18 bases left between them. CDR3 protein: CASSQEGEEQYVTEAFF. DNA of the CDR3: TGTGCCAGCAGCCAAGAAGGGGAAGAACAGTACGTCACTGAAGCTTTCTTT.

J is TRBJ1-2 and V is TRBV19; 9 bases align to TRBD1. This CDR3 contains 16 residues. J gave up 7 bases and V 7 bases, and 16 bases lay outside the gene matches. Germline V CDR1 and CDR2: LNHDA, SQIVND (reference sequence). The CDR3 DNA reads TGTGCCAGTACCGCTAAACAGGGGGCCTCGGTGGCTGGCTACACCTTC. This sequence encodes CASTAKQGASVAGYTF.

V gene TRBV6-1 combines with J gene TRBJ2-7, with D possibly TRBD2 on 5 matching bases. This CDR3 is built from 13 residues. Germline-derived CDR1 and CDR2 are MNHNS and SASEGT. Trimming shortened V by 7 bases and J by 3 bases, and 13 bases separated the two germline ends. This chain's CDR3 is CASTPDRDYEQYF. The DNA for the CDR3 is TGTGCCAGCACCCCCGACCGGGACTACGAGCAGTACTTC.

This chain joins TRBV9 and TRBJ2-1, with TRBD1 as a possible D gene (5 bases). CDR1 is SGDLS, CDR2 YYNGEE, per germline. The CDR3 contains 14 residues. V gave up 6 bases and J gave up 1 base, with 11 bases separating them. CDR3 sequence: CASNRGNSYNEQFF. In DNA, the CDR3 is TGTGCCAGCAATAGGGGAAATTCCTACAATGAGCAGTTCTTC.